The 11 T cell receptor beta chains below were found in one sample sequenced in a study of blood T cell repertoires in COVID-19. Data came from immunoSEQ multiplex PCR; TCRdb stores just in-frame clones and leaves some out. Altogether 20,000 to 30,000 clones are present, around four fifths being singletons, with the ten largest covering about 9%. Material for sequencing was peripheral blood. Source of these receptors: a human donor in a cohort sampled during active COVID-19.

The chain couples TRBV28 to TRBJ2-2; TRBD2 matches at 8 bases. CDR3 size: 16 residues. V was pared by 4 bases and J by 6 bases, with 10 bases of the junction left unmatched. CDR1 is MDHEN and CDR2 is SYDVKM in the germline V gene. The chain's CDR3 is CASSSPAGTSAGELFF. Here the CDR3 DNA reads TGTGCCAGCAGTTCTCCAGCCGGGACTAGTGCCGGGGAGCTGTTTTTT.

This clone was counted only a few times. The chain has TRBV4-1 and TRBJ2-1; 13 bases are shared with TRBD2. The CDR3 consists of 14 residues. V lost 3 bases to trimming and J lost 15 bases; unmatched junction nucleotides: 8. CDR1 and CDR2 (germline): MGHRA, YSYEKL. CDR3 in DNA: TGCGCCAGCAGCCAGGTTACTAGCGGGAGGGTTTTGTTCTTC. As protein: CASSQVTSGRVLFF.

The chain has TRBV5-5 and TRBJ2-3; 10 nucleotides line up with TRBD1. J was trimmed by 5 bases and V by 2 bases; bases with no gene match: 2. The CDR3 runs to 14 residues. Germline V CDR1 and CDR2: SGHKS, YYEKEE (reference sequence). For the CDR3, the DNA is TGTGCCAGCAGCTTTGACAGGGGGCGAGATACGCAGTATTTT. Translation: CASSFDRGRDTQYF.

V gene TRBV3-1 (or the pseudogene TRBV3-2) combines with J gene TRBJ2-7, with D perhaps TRBD2 (8 bases). Trimming took 6 bases from V and 2 from J, leaving 32 bases between them. The CDR3 extends over 20 amino acids. From germline, CDR1 is LGHDT and CDR2 YNNKEL (reference sequence). The CDR3 region has the DNA TGTGCCAGCAGTAGGGGAGGGGGCCTAGCGGGTTCCGAAAAGACCTACGAGCAGTACTTC. Its translation: CASSRGGGLAGSEKTYEQYF.

The chain carries TRBV4-3 and TRBJ2-3; a possible D gene is TRBD1 (5 bases). Germline CDR1 LGHNA, CDR2 YSLEER. CDR3 length: 14 amino acids. Trimming cost V 0 bases and J 6 bases, with 10 bases left between them. Here the CDR3 reads CASSQDRVGDTQYF. The CDR3 DNA sequence: TGCGCCAGCAGCCAAGACAGGGTAGGGGATACGCAGTATTTT.

This clone has more than one count but fewer than ten. The chain couples TRBV7-9 to TRBJ1-4; D remains ambiguous. Trimming left V 2 bases short and J 4 bases short, with 11 bases between. Per the germline V gene, CDR1 is SEHNR and CDR2 is FQNEAQ (reference sequence). CDR3 size: 15 residues. CDR3 loop: CASSLRTVGNEKLFF. CDR3 coding DNA: TGTGCCAGCAGCTTAAGGACTGTTGGTAATGAAAAACTGTTTTTT.

This clone was seen once. CDR3 protein: CASRLRGTGELFF. CDR3 DNA sequence: TGTGCCAGCAGGTTAAGGGGCACCGGGGAGCTGTTTTTT. V usage is TRBV6-6 and J usage is TRBJ2-2, with D possibly being TRBD1 (5 bases). This CDR3 is 13 amino acids long. Between the trimmed V and J ends, which lost 6 bases and 4 bases, there was a span of 9 bases. CDR1 is MNHNY and CDR2 is SVGAGI in the germline V gene (reference sequence).

This chain links TRBV6-6 with TRBJ2-5; 9 bases are shared with TRBD2. The J segment lost 5 bases and the V segment lost 7 bases, leaving 2 bases of the junction unmatched. The CDR3 extends over 12 amino acids. Germline V gene lookup returns CDR1 MNHNY and CDR2 SVGAGI (reference sequence). CDR3 region: CASTAGGETQYF. CDR3 nucleotide sequence: TGTGCCAGCACCGCGGGGGGGGAGACCCAGTACTTC.

V gene TRBV19 combines with J gene TRBJ1-1, with D uncertain. CDR1 is LNHDA and CDR2 is SQIVND in the germline V gene (reference sequence). The V gene lost 2 bases and the J gene lost 6 bases, with 16 bases spanning the gap. This CDR3 spans 15 amino acids. The CDR3 nucleotides are TGTGCCAGTAGTATAAGGAGGAGTGAAACCCCTGAAGCTTTCTTT. Residues: CASSIRRSETPEAFF.

V usage is TRBV6-5 and J usage is TRBJ2-7, with D possibly being TRBD2 (6 bases). Between the trimmed V and J ends, which lost 0 bases and 3 bases, there was a span of 9 bases. CDR1 and CDR2 from the germline V gene are MNHEY and SVGAGI. The CDR3 runs 14 residues. CDR3 bases: TGTGCCAGCAGTTACTCGTTCGGGGGCTACGAGCAGTACTTC. It encodes CASSYSFGGYEQYF.

The rearrangement links TRBV11-3 to TRBJ1-1; 8 positions match TRBD1. The CDR3 has 14 amino acids. Germline lookup yields CDR1 SGHNT and CDR2 YENEEA. V gave up 2 bases and J gave up 4 bases; unmatched junction bases: 3. Here the CDR3 reads CASSLQGAGTEAFF. The CDR3, as DNA: TGTGCCAGCAGCTTACAGGGGGCTGGCACTGAAGCTTTCTTT.